This T cell receptor (beta chain) was sequenced in a study of cytomegalovirus exposure and HLA in healthy donors. General study points: The authors later found most CMV-associated TCR beta chains appeared HLA-restricted. A later analysis linked a missense DCLRE1C variant to TCR beta V- and J-gene trimming. Presence/absence results assume similar sequencing depth per donor, which may not hold. It was shown in a later analysis that HLA-associated TCR beta chains were more clonally expanded than other, equally common chains.

Primers: 60 Vbeta forward and 13 Jbeta reverse. Only in-frame clones appear in the TCRdb table, and some are missing; sequencing was by immunoSEQ multiplex PCR. The sample carries roughly 100,000 clones, 76% recorded once. This CDR3 has 15 residues. From germline, CDR1 is SEHNR and CDR2 FQNEAQ (reference sequence). Trimming left V 5 bases short and J 5 bases short, with 18 bases between. About this clone: Its antigen is as yet unknown.

Sequenced sample: PBMCs. This rearrangement joins TRBV7-9 to TRBJ1-1; weak D call: TRBD1 (6 bases). The receptor comes from a woman aged 18 to 35 in good health and CMV-seropositive. The CDR3 region has the DNA TGTGCCAGCAGCCAAAGCGAACAGGGACGGACTGAAGCTTTCTTT. It specifies CASSQSEQGRTEAFF.